This T cell receptor (beta chain) was documented in a study of T cell responses to AZD1222 COVID-19 vaccine. Whole-study findings and limits: Recipients of AZD1222 seropositive at baseline numbered only 5 or 6.

Deletions cut 2 bases from V and 7 bases from J, with 16 bases between. CDR1 SGHTS and CDR2 YDEGEE come from the germline V gene. The CDR3 length is 14 residues. TCRdb's copy holds only in-frame clones and misses some; the assay was immunoSEQ multiplex PCR. The sample lists about 170,000 clones, just under 90% occurring once. Remarks on this clone: Its target is not known.

Sequencing was performed on peripheral blood, taken 28 days after the second dose of the MenACWY control vaccine. V gene TRBV5-8 combines with J gene TRBJ2-7; D is unresolved. This TCR derives from an adult who received the MenACWY meningococcal vaccine as a control. The CDR3 nucleotides read TGTGCCAGCAGCTTAATAGATAGGACGATGGAGCAGTACTTC. Its translation: CASSLIDRTMEQYF. The full variable domain, completed using reference TRBV5-8 and TRBJ2-7, is EAGVTQSPTHLIKTRGQQATLRCSPISGHTSVYWYQQALGLGLQFLLWYDEGEERNRGNFPPRFSGRQFPNYSSELNVNALELEDSALYLCASSLIDRTMEQYFGPGTRLTVT.